A selection of T cell receptor beta chains follows, all from one sample in a study of response to subunit inactivated influenza vaccine. One entry per CDR3 protein, called by TCRdb with MiXCR from the RT-PCR reads. The data contain approximately 500,000 distinct CDR3 sequences, 10% to 15% of them singletons. This specimen was PBMCs from blood, taken 45 days after vaccination. These TCRs come from a man between 50 and 59 years old who received an inactivated influenza vaccine. The CDR3 runs from the conserved cysteine through the conserved F or W. D genes are given only for firm matches. Clone size is given for some rows only: seen once, a few or many times, or a class if the clone is expanded.

>TRBV27|16|TRBD2|TRBJ2-1|few
CASSSIAGGRGNEQFF
TGTGCCAGCAGTTCTATAGCGGGAGGAAGGGGCAATGAGCAGTTCTTC
>TRBV14|17|TRBD1|TRBJ2-1|few
CASSRRTGSHSYNEQFF
TGTGCCAGCAGCCGTCGGACAGGCTCCCATTCCTACAATGAGCAGTTCTTC
>TRBV29-1|13|TRBD1|TRBJ2-3|many
CSADRAAADTQYF
TGCAGCGCGGACAGGGCCGCAGCTGATACGCAGTATTTT
>TRBV20-1|16|TRBD2|TRBJ2-3|few
CSAGRPSGRSVDTQYF
TGCAGTGCTGGTAGGCCTAGCGGGAGATCGGTAGATACGCAGTATTTT
>TRBV9|14|NA|TRBJ1-4|few
CASSPRDGNEKLFF
TGTGCCAGCAGCCCCCGGGATGGTAATGAAAAACTGTTTTTT
>TRBV9|14|NA|TRBJ1-5|NA
CASSAGLPNQPQHF
TGTGCCAGCAGCGCCGGGCTTCCCAATCAGCCCCAGCATTTT
>TRBV10-3|15|NA|TRBJ2-3|NA
CAISARTPNTDTQYF
TGTGCCATCAGTGCCAGGACTCCGAACACAGATACGCAGTATTTT
>TRBV28|15|TRBD1|TRBJ2-1|NA
CASSLGGQGNNEQFF
TGTGCCAGCAGTTTAGGAGGACAGGGTAACAATGAGCAGTTCTTC
>TRBV29-1|15|NA|TRBJ1-2|NA
CSVVGGGDGGYGYTF
TGCAGCGTTGTGGGAGGGGGGGATGGCGGCTATGGCTACACCTTC
>TRBV2|16|NA|TRBJ1-5|few
CASSGAAGPSNQPQHF
TGTGCCAGCAGCGGAGCCGCGGGGCCTAGCAATCAGCCCCAGCATTTT
>TRBV20-1|16|NA|TRBJ2-1|once
CSARDPGRSSYNEQFF
TGCAGTGCTAGAGATCCGGGGAGGAGCTCCTACAATGAGCAGTTCTTC
>TRBV11-2|14|NA|TRBJ2-7|NA
CASSTIGRAYEQYF
TGTGCCAGCAGCACGATCGGACGGGCCTACGAGCAGTACTTC
>TRBV27|14|NA|TRBJ1-2|few
CASSLTGSNYGYTF
TGTGCCAGCAGTTTAACGGGGTCTAACTATGGCTACACCTTC
>TRBV13|15|TRBD1|TRBJ1-1|few
CASSSPRGQGTEAFF
TGTGCCAGCAGCTCCCCCAGGGGGCAGGGAACTGAAGCTTTCTTT
>TRBV15|15|NA|TRBJ1-3|few
CATSREYRAGNTIYF
TGTGCCACCAGCAGAGAGTACAGGGCCGGAAACACCATATATTTT
>TRBV5-1|15|TRBD1|TRBJ2-7|NA
CASSLTPGQGNEQYF
TGCGCCAGCAGCTTGACCCCGGGACAGGGGAACGAGCAGTACTTC
>TRBV6-5|14|TRBD1|TRBJ2-7|NA
CASSYSGGLSAQYF
TGTGCCAGCAGTTACTCAGGGGGCCTATCTGCGCAGTACTTC
>TRBV28|13|TRBD1|TRBJ1-4|few
CASRQGNNEKLFF
TGTGCCAGCCGACAGGGGAACAATGAAAAACTGTTTTTT
>TRBV10-3|16|NA|TRBJ2-1|many
CAISEPTGLSYNEQFF
TGTGCCATCAGTGAGCCGACGGGACTGTCCTACAATGAGCAGTTCTTC
>TRBV29-1|13|TRBD2|TRBJ2-7|few
CSVQLANDYEQYF
TGCAGCGTTCAACTAGCGAATGACTACGAGCAGTACTTC
>TRBV20-1|13|NA|TRBJ2-7|few
CSASKGPAYEQYF
TGCAGTGCTAGTAAGGGGCCGGCCTACGAGCAGTACTTC
>TRBV29-1|13|NA|TRBJ2-3|NA
CSVQGLSTDTQYF
TGCAGCGTCCAGGGACTTAGCACAGATACGCAGTATTTT
>TRBV7-2|13|NA|TRBJ2-5|NA
CASRYTGQETQYF
TGTGCCAGCAGATACACAGGGCAAGAGACCCAGTACTTC
>TRBV10-3|15|NA|TRBJ2-5|NA
CAISEGQRSQETQYF
TGTGCCATCAGTGAGGGTCAGCGTTCGCAAGAGACCCAGTACTTC
>TRBV28|11|NA|TRBJ1-2|few
CASSQNYGYTF
TGTGCCAGCAGTCAGAATTATGGCTACACCTTC
>TRBV12-3/TRBV12-4|15|TRBD1|TRBJ2-7|many
CASSQRDRGRGEQYF
TGTGCCAGCAGCCAACGAGACAGGGGACGGGGAGAGCAGTACTTC
>TRBV7-9|13|NA|TRBJ2-7|NA
CASSLDWVSEQYF
TGTGCCAGCAGCTTGGATTGGGTGAGCGAGCAGTACTTC
>TRBV28|15|NA|TRBJ2-1|few
CASTHSDPIYNEQFF
TGTGCCAGCACCCACTCAGACCCTATCTACAATGAGCAGTTCTTC
>TRBV20-1|15|TRBD1|TRBJ1-6|few
CSANQRQGDNSPLHF
TGCAGTGCGAACCAGAGACAGGGGGATAATTCACCCCTCCACTTT
>TRBV5-6|14|NA|TRBJ2-4|NA
CASSSLAAKNIQYF
TGTGCCAGCAGCTCTCTAGCAGCCAAAAACATTCAGTACTTC
>TRBV5-6|18|NA|TRBJ1-6|NA
CASSLRDTRSSYNSPLHF
TGTGCCAGCAGCCTCCGGGACACGAGGAGCTCCTATAATTCACCCCTCCACTTT
>TRBV5-1|14|NA|TRBJ1-4|NA
CASSLDRADEKLFF
TGCGCCAGCAGCTTGGACAGGGCGGATGAAAAACTGTTTTTT
>TRBV29-1|16|NA|TRBJ2-3|NA
CSVEKWPTTRTDTQYF
TGCAGCGTTGAAAAGTGGCCCACGACACGCACAGATACGCAGTATTTT
>TRBV27|14|NA|TRBJ1-2|many
CASTSMQGNYGYTF
TGTGCCAGCACCTCCATGCAGGGCAACTATGGCTACACCTTC
>TRBV7-3|16|TRBD2|TRBJ2-2|few
CASSLTGGTTKGELFF
TGTGCCAGCAGCTTAACGGGGGGGACCACTAAGGGGGAGCTGTTTTTT
>TRBV6-2/TRBV6-3|14|NA|TRBJ1-1|few
CASSQTGGRTEAFF
TGTGCCAGCAGTCAAACAGGAGGACGCACTGAAGCTTTCTTT
>TRBV28|13|NA|TRBJ2-7|NA
CASSSLLAYEQYF
TGTGCCAGCAGTTCTCTTCTTGCCTACGAGCAGTACTTC
>TRBV7-9|16|NA|TRBJ1-4|NA
CASSLAGGGVGEKLFF
TGTGCCAGCAGCTTAGCGGGCGGAGGGGTCGGTGAAAAACTGTTTTTT
>TRBV12-3/TRBV12-4|17|NA|TRBJ1-2|few
CASSRPRQAPEGYGYTF
TGTGCCAGCAGCCGCCCACGACAGGCCCCCGAAGGCTATGGCTACACCTTC
>TRBV29-1|12|NA|TRBJ2-3|few
CSVVRSADTQYF
TGCAGCGTCGTAAGGTCTGCAGATACGCAGTATTTT
>TRBV3-1|14|NA|TRBJ2-7|NA
CASSQSAVSYEQYF
TGTGCCAGCAGCCAATCCGCAGTTTCCTACGAGCAGTACTTC
>TRBV9|15|TRBD2|TRBJ2-7|NA
CASSVAGTSAYEQYF
TGTGCCAGCAGCGTAGCTGGGACTAGCGCCTACGAGCAGTACTTC
>TRBV7-6|13|NA|TRBJ1-4|few
CASSLRGFEKLFF
TGTGCCAGCAGCTTAAGAGGATTTGAAAAACTGTTTTTT
>TRBV7-2|15|NA|TRBJ2-7|NA
CASKLQPISSYEQYF
TGTGCCAGCAAGCTCCAGCCGATAAGCTCCTACGAGCAGTACTTC
>TRBV28|13|TRBD2|TRBJ2-5|NA
CASTAGGPETQYF
TGTGCCAGCACGGCGGGAGGGCCGGAGACCCAGTACTTC
>TRBV4-3|17|TRBD1|TRBJ2-5|many
CASSQDLDRGFQETQYF
TGCGCCAGCAGCCAAGATCTTGACAGGGGGTTTCAAGAGACCCAGTACTTC
>TRBV20-1|15|TRBD2|TRBJ2-3|few
CSARRLARVGDTQYF
TGCAGTGCTAGACGACTAGCGCGAGTAGGGGATACGCAGTATTTT
>TRBV6-2/TRBV6-3|16|TRBD2|TRBJ2-5|NA
CASSLGGGLATETQYF
TGTGCCAGCAGTCTCGGAGGGGGACTAGCGACTGAGACCCAGTACTTC
>TRBV18|17|TRBD2|TRBJ2-7|few
CASSPPGGLAGDYEQYF
TGTGCCAGCTCACCACCGGGGGGGCTAGCGGGTGACTACGAGCAGTACTTC
>TRBV30|14|TRBD1|TRBJ1-5|NA
CAWSLGQEHQPQHF
TGTGCCTGGAGCCTTGGACAGGAACATCAGCCCCAGCATTTT
>TRBV12-3/TRBV12-4|16|TRBD2|TRBJ2-3|many
CASSPGLALRTDTQYF
TGTGCCAGCAGCCCGGGACTAGCGTTACGCACAGATACGCAGTATTTT